The rows below give T cell receptor beta chains drawn from one sample of a study of T cell responses to AZD1222 COVID-19 vaccine. TCRdb's table, derived via immunoSEQ multiplex PCR, lists solely in-frame clones and lacks some. The repertoire has some 150,000 clones, 93% of them found once; the top ten carry around 0.96%. The material was peripheral blood, obtained on day 0 of AZD1222 vaccination. These receptors all come from an adult in good health. Both conserved end residues are part of each CDR3. D genes are given only for firm matches.

V gene	D gene	CDR3 length	J gene	CDR3 protein
TRBV29-1	TRBD1	13	TRBJ1-2	CSAWGRGNYGYTF
TRBV5-1	NA	11	TRBJ1-2	CASSEDYGYTF
TRBV30	TRBD2	15	TRBJ2-1	CAWSGGLPTRNEQFF
TRBV19	NA	16	TRBJ1-5	CASSGPGVNSNQPQHF
TRBV10-3	NA	14	TRBJ1-1	CAISDSTANTEAFF
TRBV30	NA	11	TRBJ1-3	CAWSVTNTIYF
TRBV7-9	NA	15	TRBJ2-5	CASSPQQGRDETQYF
TRBV6-5	NA	13	TRBJ2-3	CASRSQNTDTQYF
TRBV29-1	TRBD1	12	TRBJ1-2	CSVRTGLGGYTF
TRBV4-2	NA	16	TRBJ1-4	CASSQDYDSRNEKLFF
TRBV7-7	NA	13	TRBJ1-1	CASSLEANTEAFF
TRBV11-2	TRBD1	14	TRBJ2-1	CASSPGGSYNEQFF
TRBV6-5	NA	13	TRBJ2-4	CASGQLAKNIQYF
TRBV20-1	NA	13	TRBJ1-1	CSASLAQGHEAFF
TRBV9	NA	13	TRBJ1-1	CASREQTNTEAFF
TRBV7-2	NA	13	TRBJ1-3	CASSLARGNTIYF
TRBV18	NA	15	TRBJ1-1	CASSPGQKGSTEAFF
TRBV6-6	NA	15	TRBJ1-6	CASSYSSGARSPLHF